These 27 T cell receptor beta chains came from one sample sequenced in a study of T cell changes during pregnancy in multiple sclerosis. The assay was immunoSEQ multiplex PCR, and TCRdb's table has in-frame clones only and misses some. The data show 75,000 to 80,000 clones, about 88% seen once. Sequencing was performed on peripheral blood, taken before pregnancy. These receptors were collected from a female donor with multiple sclerosis, enrolled in a pregnancy study.

V usage is TRBV6-5 and J usage is TRBJ2-7; tentative D call: TRBD1 (7 bases). The V gene lost 3 bases and the J gene lost 6 bases, with 21 bases spanning the gap. The CDR3 is 16 residues long. Germline V gives CDR1 MNHEY, CDR2 SVGAGI. Here the CDR3 reads CASSYLAGTRGAEQYF. CDR3 coding DNA: TGTGCCAGCAGTTATCTCGCCGGGACCAGGGGGGCCGAGCAGTACTTC.

The count of this clone is one. The rearrangement links TRBV28 to TRBJ2-2; possible D gene TRBD1, 6 bases. The CDR3 is 16 amino acids. Germline V gene lookup returns CDR1 MDHEN and CDR2 SYDVKM. Between the trimmed V and J ends, which lost 7 bases and 1 base, there was a span of 16 bases. CDR3 in DNA: TGTGCCAGCACCCTCCCCGGGACACAGAACACCGGGGAGCTGTTTTTT. It specifies CASTLPGTQNTGELFF.

The chain joins TRBV27 to TRBJ2-6; unclear D gene. The CDR3 is made up of 14 amino acids. V dropped 6 bases and J dropped 2 bases, with 8 bases sitting between them. Germline CDR1 is MNHEY and CDR2 is SMNVEV (reference sequence). The chain's CDR3 is CASRFSTGANVLTF. The CDR3 region has the DNA TGTGCCAGCAGGTTCAGTACTGGGGCCAACGTCCTGACTTTC.

The gene calls are TRBV19 and TRBJ1-5; 8 bases fit TRBD1. CDR3 size: 14 residues. Germline V gene sequence: CDR1 LNHDA, CDR2 SQIVND (reference sequence). V lost 3 bases to trimming and J lost 4 bases; unmatched junction nucleotides: 2. In DNA form, the CDR3 reads TGTGCCAGTAGTATCGACAGGGGTAATCAGCCCCAGCATTTT. It is translated as CASSIDRGNQPQHF.

The V and J genes are TRBV5-4 and TRBJ1-2; the D gene is possibly TRBD1 (6 bases). Trimming took off 2 bases at V and 4 bases at J, with 12 bases between the two ends. CDR1 and CDR2 from the germline V gene are SGHNT and YYREEE (reference sequence). The CDR3 covers 14 residues. The CDR3 reads CASSFNAGAYGYTF. CDR3 bases: TGTGCCAGCAGCTTTAACGCAGGGGCCTATGGCTACACCTTC. The variable domain in full, with the rest retrieved from reference TRBV5-4 and TRBJ1-2, is ETGVTQSPTHLIKTRGQQVTLRCSSQSGHNTVSWYQQALGQGPQFIFQYYREEENGRGNFPPRFSGLQFPNYSSELNVNALELDDSALYLCASSFNAGAYGYTFGSGTRLTVV.

V and J are TRBV9 and TRBJ1-2; TRBD1 aligns across 8 bases. Per the germline V gene, CDR1 is SGDLS and CDR2 is YYNGEE. This CDR3 is 15 amino acids long. Trimming took 3 bases from V and 3 from J; bases not matched to a gene: 7. CDR3 in DNA: TGTGCCAGCAGCGCCCTACAGGGGGGCGACTATGGCTACACCTTC. It is translated as CASSALQGGDYGYTF.

This chain joins TRBV7-2 and TRBJ1-6; possible D gene TRBD1, 6 bases. Per germline, CDR1 SGHTA and CDR2 FQGNSA. The CDR3 covers 14 residues. V dropped 2 bases and J dropped 10 bases, with 12 bases sitting between them. In DNA, the CDR3 is TGTGCCAGCAGCTTAAGGACCCAGGGGTCACCCCTCCACTTT. Translated: CASSLRTQGSPLHF.

This chain joins TRBV21-1 and TRBJ1-2; no check of the table's D call, TRBD1, against the DNA was made. TRBV21-1 is designated a pseudogene. The CDR3 extends over 13 amino acids. This CDR3 reads CASLKGGAGGYTF. In DNA form, the CDR3 reads TGTGCCAGCCTGAAAGGGGGCGCGGGTGGCTACACCTTC.

This clone was counted a few times. DNA for the CDR3: TGTGCCAGCAGTCTCCGTACGAGACAGGGGCTTGGTGGCTACACCTTC. Translated: CASSLRTRQGLGGYTF. The chain has TRBV6-6 and TRBJ1-2; TRBD1 matches at 8 bases. Losses at the gene ends were 5 bases for V and 7 bases for J; bases not matched to a gene: 15. CDR3 length: 16 amino acids. CDR1 is MNHNY, CDR2 SVGAGI, per germline (reference sequence).

This clone was detected once. V and J are TRBV18 and TRBJ2-1, with TRBD1 matching 9 bases. Germline V gene sequence: CDR1 KGHSH, CDR2 LQKENI. Trimming cost V 6 bases and J 4 bases; bases outside gene matches: 10. The CDR3 has 16 amino acids. CDR3 sequence (DNA): TGTGCCAGCTCTCCGCTCGGGACAGGGCTATACAATGAGCAGTTCTTC. It translates to CASSPLGTGLYNEQFF.

This chain joins TRBV30 and TRBJ1-1; D unclear. Trimming took 0 bases from V and 6 from J, leaving 11 bases between them. The CDR3 covers 13 residues. CDR1 and CDR2 from the germline V gene are GTSNPN and SVGIG (reference sequence). This CDR3 reads CAWSVQTTAEAFF. The CDR3 coding sequence is TGTGCCTGGAGTGTACAGACTACGGCTGAAGCTTTCTTT.

The rearrangement links TRBV7-3 to TRBJ1-1; D remains unclear. Germline V gene lookup returns CDR1 SGHTA and CDR2 FQGTGA. V shed 5 bases and J shed 1 base, with 8 bases lying between them. This CDR3 is built from 13 residues. The CDR3, as DNA: TGTGCCAGCAGCGCTAATACGAACACTGAAGCTTTCTTT. Translating it yields CASSANTNTEAFF. The full variable domain, with the rest looked up from reference TRBV7-3 and TRBJ1-1, is GAGVSQTPSNKVTEKGKYVELRCDPISGHTALYWYRQSLGQGPEFLIYFQGTGAADDSGLPNDRFFAVRPEGSVSTLKIQRTERGDSAVYLCASSANTNTEAFFGQGTRLTVV.

This chain uses TRBV21-1 with TRBJ1-5; the table assigns TRBD1, which was not confirmed against the DNA. TRBV21-1 is a pseudogene locus. The CDR3 covers 15 residues. In nucleotides, the CDR3 is TGTGCCAGCAGCAAAGCAAGACAGGGCAATCAGCCCCAGCATTTT. This encodes CASSKARQGNQPQHF.

V and J are TRBV7-3 and TRBJ1-1; perhaps TRBD1 as D (6 bases). Trimming left V 5 bases short and J 6 bases short, with 10 bases between. The CDR3 spans 12 residues. CDR1 and CDR2 (germline): SGHTA, FQGTGA. CDR3 region: CASSGGGPEAFF. The CDR3 DNA sequence: TGTGCCAGCAGCGGGGGGGGGCCTGAAGCTTTCTTT.

This rearrangement joins TRBV5-6 to TRBJ2-7; 8 bases line up with TRBD1. The CDR3 is 13 residues long. Germline CDR1 is SGHDT and CDR2 is YYEEEE. Trimming removed 1 base from V and 5 bases from J; junction bases left unmatched: 2. The DNA for the CDR3 is TGTGCCAGCAGCTTGACAGGGGGGAACGAGCAGTACTTC. Protein sequence: CASSLTGGNEQYF.

In its sample, this clone was seen many times. The chain recombines TRBV5-6 with TRBJ1-3; D is undetermined. The CDR3 spans 14 residues. The V gene's germline CDR1 is SGHDT and CDR2 YYEEEE. The germline V and J ends were trimmed by 3 bases and 0 bases, with 7 bases remaining between them. For the CDR3, the DNA is TGTGCCAGCAGCTCCTCTAGCTCTGGAAACACCATATATTTT. Protein sequence: CASSSSSSGNTIYF.

The CDR3 sequence is CASSRGSYLYEQYF. CDR3 bases: TGTGCCAGCAGCCGAGGTTCGTACCTCTACGAGCAGTACTTC. The J gene is TRBJ2-7, the V gene TRBV7-9, with D uncertain. The V gene lost 5 bases and the J gene lost 3 bases, with 14 bases spanning the gap. CDR3 length equals 14 residues. CDR1 is SEHNR, CDR2 FQNEAQ, per germline (reference sequence).

In this sample, this clone turned up a few times. The V gene is TRBV9, the J gene TRBJ1-5; the D is unclear. Trimming removed 4 bases from V and 0 bases from J, with 11 bases in between. This CDR3 is built from 15 residues. Germline assignment: CDR1 SGDLS and CDR2 YYNGEE. CDR3 sequence (DNA): TGTGCCAGCAGCCTCAGTCCCCTTAGCAATCAGCCCCAGCATTTT. Translating gives CASSLSPLSNQPQHF.

The gene calls are TRBV19 and TRBJ1-2; D remains ambiguous. CDR3 length equals 13 residues. With 2 bases removed from V and 1 base from J, the gap between germline ends came to 5 bases. Looked up from germline, CDR1 is LNHDA and CDR2 is SQIVND (reference sequence). The CDR3 DNA sequence: TGTGCCAGTAGTATAATCTTTAACTATGGCTACACCTTC. It specifies CASSIIFNYGYTF.

The rearrangement links TRBV13 to TRBJ1-4; tentative D call: TRBD1 (5 bases). The CDR3 has 15 amino acids. The V end lost 4 bases, the J end lost 4 bases, and 13 bases lay between the germline ends. From germline, CDR1 is PRHDT and CDR2 FYEKMQ (reference sequence). CDR3 coding DNA: TGTGCCAGCAGCTACCGATCGGGGGGTAATGAAAAACTGTTTTTT. It codes for CASSYRSGGNEKLFF.

This sequence joins TRBV6-5 and TRBJ1-2; D unresolved. CDR1 MNHEY and CDR2 SVGAGI come from the germline V gene. The germline V and J ends were trimmed by 1 base and 2 bases, with 5 bases remaining between them. The CDR3 has 13 amino acids. The chain's CDR3 is CASSYLENYGYTF. The DNA of the CDR3 is TGTGCCAGCAGTTACTTAGAAAACTATGGCTACACCTTC.

The V gene is TRBV9, the J gene TRBJ1-1, with D perhaps TRBD1 (5 bases). Germline CDR1 is SGDLS and CDR2 is YYNGEE. This CDR3 spans 13 amino acids. V lost 1 base to trimming and J lost 1 base, with 5 bases between them. The CDR3 loop is CASSVQGNTEAFF. DNA for the CDR3: TGTGCCAGCAGCGTACAGGGGAACACTGAAGCTTTCTTT.

V is TRBV4-1 and J is TRBJ1-1; 7 bases line up with TRBD1. The J segment lost 0 bases and the V segment lost 4 bases, leaving 8 bases of the junction unmatched. Per germline, CDR1 MGHRA and CDR2 YSYEKL. The CDR3 length is 16 residues. The CDR3: CASSPRQGSLNTEAFF. In DNA, the CDR3 is TGCGCCAGCAGCCCGCGACAGGGTAGCTTGAACACTGAAGCTTTCTTT.

This clone was recorded once. Here the CDR3 DNA reads TGCGCCAGCAGTCTGACTCTTGGACAGGCCTACGAGCAGTACTTC. Translation gives CASSLTLGQAYEQYF. The genes are TRBV4-1 and TRBJ2-7, with TRBD1 identical over 7 bases. The CDR3 spans 15 residues. CDR1 MGHRA and CDR2 YSYEKL come from the germline V gene. V lost 6 bases to trimming and J lost 2 bases; unmatched junction nucleotides: 10.

This clone came up once. The V gene is TRBV14, the J gene TRBJ1-6; TRBD1 matches at 7 bases. Germline loops: CDR1 SGHDN, CDR2 FVKESK. CDR3 length equals 16 residues. Trimming at V came to 4 bases and at J to 5 bases, leaving 8 bases not matched to a gene. CDR3 protein: CASSPGTVLNNSPLHF. DNA for the CDR3: TGTGCCAGCAGCCCTGGGACAGTATTGAATAATTCACCCCTCCACTTT.

The rearrangement links TRBV11-2 to TRBJ2-7; a weak D match, TRBD2 (6 bases). Germline lookup yields CDR1 SGHAT and CDR2 FQNNGV. Between the trimmed V and J ends, which lost 1 base and 0 bases, there was a span of 13 bases. The CDR3 sequence is 16 residues long. The chain's CDR3 is CASSLGLAGNSYEQYF. DNA for the CDR3: TGTGCCAGCAGCTTAGGGCTTGCGGGGAACTCCTACGAGCAGTACTTC.

J is TRBJ2-1 and V is TRBV7-8; 10 bases are shared with TRBD2. From germline, CDR1 is SGHVS and CDR2 FQNEAQ. The CDR3 spans 15 residues. Unmatched junction bases numbered 6, after V lost 5 bases and J lost 5 bases. CDR3 amino acids: CASSQRLAGHNEQFF. For the CDR3, the DNA is TGTGCCAGCAGCCAAAGACTAGCGGGCCACAATGAGCAGTTCTTC.